Each of the 25 T cell receptor beta chains below was sequenced from the same sample in a study of T cells in Graves' hyperthyroidism and ophthalmopathy. TCR beta CDR3 regions were amplified from RNA. With the HTBI primer set, the TCR CDR3 went through a first round of RT-PCR. TCRdb processed the multiplex PCR reads anew with MiXCR; each CDR3 protein has one entry. The sample carries about 540,000 distinct CDR3 sequences, around 45% recorded once. Sequencing input: peripheral blood or thyroid tissue (not recorded which). These receptors were obtained from a woman under 30 with Graves' hyperthyroidism.

This clonotype was observed many times. The rearrangement links TRBV10-3 to TRBJ2-5; 8 bases align to TRBD1. This CDR3 has 14 residues. V lost 6 bases to trimming and J lost 1 base; unmatched junction nucleotides: 4. Germline values: CDR1 ENHRY, CDR2 SYGVKD. The CDR3 region has the DNA TGTGCCATCAGCCCAGACAGGGGCCAAGAGACCCAGTACTTC. Translated: CAISPDRGQETQYF.

This clonotype was seen just once. The genes are TRBV7-2 and TRBJ1-6; a weak D match, TRBD1 (5 bases). This CDR3 spans 16 amino acids. V lost 1 base to trimming and J lost 9 bases, with 16 bases between them. Per germline, CDR1 SGHTA and CDR2 FQGNSA. CDR3 in DNA: TGTGCCAGCAGCTTAGTCCTAGCGGGGGGGAGTTCACCCCTCCACTTT. It is translated as CASSLVLAGGSSPLHF.

The sample holds one count of this clonotype. One end of the junction varies from germline; a read error may be responsible. The chain recombines TRBV20-1 with TRBJ1-2; D gene unclear. The CDR3 is 13 residues long. The germline gives CDR1 DFQATT, CDR2 SNEGSKA (reference sequence). The CDR3 is CSAPLASSYGCTF. As DNA, the CDR3 is TGCAGTGCTCCCCTCGCTAGCAGCTATGGCTGCACCTTC.

The V call is TRBV7-3, the J call TRBJ1-5; 7 positions match TRBD1. This CDR3 comprises 17 residues. Germline values: CDR1 SGHTA, CDR2 FQGTGA. With V trimmed by 2 bases and J by 2 bases, 9 bases remained unmatched. CDR3 sequence (DNA): TGTGCCAGCAGCTTATTGGGAGTCGGGACAGGCAATCAGCCCCAGCATTTT. This encodes CASSLLGVGTGNQPQHF.

This clonotype has at least ten counts. V is TRBV2 and J is TRBJ2-2; D is tentatively TRBD1 or TRBD2 (5 bases each). V gave up 10 bases and J gave up 3 bases, with 21 bases separating them. CDR1 and CDR2 (germline): SNHLY, FYNNEI. The CDR3 runs 16 residues. CDR3 nucleotides: TGTGCCACCACGTCAGGGCCTGACGGGGACACCGGGGAGCTGTTTTTT. Translating it yields CATTSGPDGDTGELFF.

This chain connects TRBV7-9 to TRBJ2-7; 11 nucleotides agree with TRBD2. V was pared by 4 bases and J by 7 bases, with 24 bases of the junction left unmatched. This CDR3 spans 20 amino acids. Germline V gene data show CDR1 as SEHNR and CDR2 as FQNEAQ (reference sequence). The CDR3 is CASSSNIAGGLSRAYNEQYF. For the CDR3, the DNA is TGTGCCAGCAGCTCCAACATAGCGGGAGGGCTAAGTAGGGCCTACAATGAGCAGTACTTC.

For this clonotype: A read error may produce the germline difference seen at one junction end. The rearrangement uses TRBV15 and TRBJ2-5, with 7 positions matching TRBD1. The CDR3 runs 15 residues. From germline, CDR1 is LNHNV and CDR2 YYDKDF (reference sequence). The CDR3 region has the DNA TGTGCCGCCAGCAGTCCCTTAGGGGGCGACGAGACCCAGTACTTC. Translated: CAASSPLGGDETQYF.

This clonotype has a count of ten or more. The chain employs TRBV6-1 and TRBJ1-6, with D maybe TRBD1 (5 bases). Germline CDR1 MNHNS, CDR2 SASEGT. CDR3 length: 15 amino acids. Trimming removed 4 bases from V and 8 bases from J, with 15 bases in between. CDR3 bases: TGTGCCAGCAGTGGCCTAAGACAGCTGGATTCACCCCTCCACTTT. This codes for CASSGLRQLDSPLHF.

The chain couples TRBV25-1 to TRBJ1-2; D call uncertain. Trimming cost V 1 base and J 2 bases, with 14 bases left between them. Germline CDR1 MGHDK, CDR2 SYGVNS. The CDR3 runs 16 residues. As DNA, the CDR3 is TGTGCCAGCAGTGAATCTTTTCAGGACGGAAACTATGGCTACACCTTC. Its translation is CASSESFQDGNYGYTF.

As for this clonotype: It may be a read error: a sequence one base away is much more abundant. The chain recombines TRBV7-3 with TRBJ2-3; D remains unclear. Germline V gene data show CDR1 as SGHTA and CDR2 as FQGTGA. This CDR3 is 12 amino acids long. Trimming stripped 2 bases from V and 5 bases from J, with 5 bases between. The CDR3 DNA is TGTGCCAGCAGCTTATATGGAGATACGCAGTATTTT. This sequence encodes CASSLYGDTQYF.

There are a few counts of this clonotype. V is TRBV11-3 and J is TRBJ2-7, with 9 bases matching TRBD2. Germline V gives CDR1 SGHNT, CDR2 YENEEA. The ends lost 8 bases at V and 3 bases at J; junction bases unmatched: 23. The CDR3 has 19 residues. This chain's CDR3 is CASGLYSGTSRGAFYEQYF. Here the CDR3 DNA reads TGTGCCAGCGGCCTGTACTCCGGGACTAGCAGGGGGGCCTTCTACGAGCAGTACTTC.

Here the CDR3 DNA reads TGCAGCGTTGTTCCGCAGGGGTATGGTGAAAAACTGTTTTTT. The encoded protein is CSVVPQGYGEKLFF. This chain connects TRBV29-1 to TRBJ1-4, with D possibly matching TRBD1 (6 bases). The V gene's germline CDR1 is SQVTM and CDR2 ANQGSEA. V was cut by 4 bases and J by 7 bases, with 16 bases left in between. The CDR3 has 14 residues. Full variable domain (outside the CDR3, taken from reference TRBV29-1 and TRBJ1-4): SAVISQKPSRDICQRGTSLTIQCQVDSQVTMMFWYRQQPGQSLTLIATANQGSEATYESGFVIDKFPISRPNLTFSTLTVSNMSPEDSSIYLCSVVPQGYGEKLFFGSGTQLSVL.

The chain employs TRBV20-1 and TRBJ2-5; tentative D call: TRBD1 (5 bases). This CDR3 comprises 13 residues. Looked up from germline, CDR1 is DFQATT and CDR2 is SNEGSKA (reference sequence). Deletions cut 3 bases from V and 2 bases from J, with 10 bases between. CDR3 sequence (DNA): TGCAGTGCTAGTCGGCAGGGACAAGAGACCCAGTACTTC. This translates into CSASRQGQETQYF.

This chain connects TRBV4-1 to TRBJ1-2; D remains ambiguous. Trimming cost V 0 bases and J 6 bases, with 17 bases left between them. In germline, CDR1 is MGHRA, CDR2 YSYEKL. The CDR3 consists of 16 residues. For the CDR3, the DNA is TGCGCCAGCAGCCAAGAGAGTCGGGCCGCAAGGCATGGCTACACCTTC. Translating it yields CASSQESRAARHGYTF.

This clonotype was counted ten times or more. The genes are TRBV7-8 and TRBJ1-3, with 7 bases aligning to TRBD1. The CDR3 runs to 15 residues. Germline loops: CDR1 SGHVS, CDR2 FQNEAQ. V lost 6 bases to trimming and J lost 7 bases; unmatched junction nucleotides: 12. Written as DNA, the CDR3 is TGTGCCAGCAGAACTGGACAGGCCTCTCGGAACACCATATATTTT. It yields the protein CASRTGQASRNTIYF.

The rearrangement links TRBV20-1 to TRBJ2-5; TRBD2 matches at 7 bases. Per the germline V gene, CDR1 is DFQATT and CDR2 is SNEGSKA (reference sequence). The CDR3 runs to 16 residues. Trimming took 0 bases from V and 1 from J; bases not matched to a gene: 8. CDR3: CSAREASGMPQETQYF. Here the CDR3 DNA reads TGCAGTGCTAGAGAGGCTAGCGGTATGCCCCAAGAGACCCAGTACTTC.

This clonotype was observed many times. The rearrangement links TRBV2 to TRBJ1-1, with a tentative D call TRBD1 (5 bases). Germline V gene lookup returns CDR1 SNHLY and CDR2 FYNNEI. The CDR3 runs 15 residues. V lost 5 bases and J lost 4, with 17 bases in between. CDR3 in DNA: TGTGCCAGCAGTAGCAGAGGGGCGGACGGCACTGAAGCTTTCTTT. This gives the protein CASSSRGADGTEAFF.

This clonotype was picked up many times. The chain carries TRBV20-1 and TRBJ1-2; 11 positions match TRBD1. The V gene end was trimmed by 6 bases and the J gene end by 1 base; junction bases not matched to a gene: 7. In germline, CDR1 is DFQATT, CDR2 SNEGSKA (reference sequence). This CDR3 has 15 amino acids. CDR3 DNA: TGCAGTGCCGACCCGGGACAGGGGGGTAACTATGGCTACACCTTC. Its protein product is CSADPGQGGNYGYTF.

V gene TRBV5-8 combines with J gene TRBJ2-7; 9 positions match TRBD1. J lost 5 bases, V lost 4 bases, and 13 bases had no gene match. CDR1 and CDR2 from the germline V gene are SGHTS and YDEGEE. The CDR3 loop spans 16 amino acids. The CDR3 sequence is CASSRGTGTPSNEQYF. As DNA, the CDR3 is TGTGCCAGCAGCCGTGGGACAGGGACTCCGTCCAACGAGCAGTACTTC.

This clonotype came up a few times. Relative to the germline gene, one junction end is altered; a read error may explain this. J is TRBJ1-6 and V is TRBV12-3 or TRBV12-4; D may be TRBD1 (5 bases). The CDR3 is 10 amino acids. CDR3 sequence (DNA): TGTGCCAGCAGTTTAGAGGGACGAGACTTT. Translated, it gives CASSLEGRDF.

Note on this clonotype: At one end the junction does not follow the germline gene, possibly because of a read error. The chain joins TRBV6-1 to TRBJ1-2, with 8 bases aligning to TRBD1. There are 13 residues in the CDR3. Germline-derived CDR1 and CDR2 are MNHNS and SASEGT. The CDR3 nucleotides are TGTGCCATCAGTGAAGCGACAGGGGATGGCTACACCTTC. This translates into CAISEATGDGYTF.

This clonotype was seen repeatedly, ten times or more. The gene calls are TRBV6-1 and TRBJ1-6; perhaps TRBD1 as D (5 bases). In germline, CDR1 is MNHNS, CDR2 SASEGT. CDR3 length: 13 residues. Trimming stripped 6 bases from V and 5 bases from J, with 8 bases between. The CDR3 DNA follows: TGTGCCAGCAGATCACAGGATAATTCACCCCTCCACTTT. Residues: CASRSQDNSPLHF.

This clonotype appeared many times. The V gene is TRBV29-1, the J gene TRBJ2-7; D could derive from TRBD1 or TRBD2 (5 bases each). The CDR3 totals 11 residues. Germline CDR1 is SQVTM and CDR2 is ANQGSEA. V shed 3 bases and J shed 6 bases, with 9 bases lying between them. The chain's CDR3 is CSVDWGIEQYF. CDR3 DNA: TGCAGCGTTGACTGGGGGATCGAGCAGTACTTC.

This clonotype was found many times. The chain joins TRBV27 to TRBJ1-5; TRBD1 is a possible D gene (6 bases). Trimming stripped 4 bases from V and 4 bases from J, with 14 bases between. The CDR3 has 15 amino acids. Germline values: CDR1 MNHEY, CDR2 SMNVEV (reference sequence). The CDR3 region has the DNA TGTGCCAGCAGTTCATTGCGGGGGCGAAATCAGCCCCAGCATTTT. Encoded protein: CASSSLRGRNQPQHF.

In regard to this clonotype: At one end, the junction sequence differs from germline, possibly due to a read error. The chain recombines TRBV19 with TRBJ1-6; D is ambiguous. Germline V gene data show CDR1 as LNHDA and CDR2 as SQIVND (reference sequence). The CDR3 spans 15 residues. The CDR3 coding sequence is TGTGCCAGCTCATCCGGGAGCTCCTATAGTTCACCCCTCCACTTT. This translates into CASSSGSSYSSPLHF.